The 17 T cell receptor beta chains listed next were all sequenced from one sample in a study of cytomegalovirus exposure and HLA in healthy donors. Both 60 Vbeta primers and 13 Jbeta primers went into the PCR. Sequencing was performed with immunoSEQ multiplex PCR; in TCRdb, only in-frame clones are kept and a portion is missing. The table shows 110,000 to 150,000 clones, with 65% to 80% occurring only once. Sequenced input: PBMCs. These receptors were obtained from a woman aged 25 to 39 in good health and CMV-seronegative.

There are a few counts of this clone. The rearrangement uses TRBV28 and TRBJ1-2; D remains unclear. The germline CDR1 and CDR2 sequences are MDHEN and SYDVKM. The CDR3 covers 14 residues. The V and J ends lost 1 base and 3 bases respectively, with 9 bases between them. CDR3 in DNA: TGTGCCAGCAGTTTATCCTATCGTTACTATGGCTACACCTTC. Translation: CASSLSYRYYGYTF.

The chain employs TRBV5-8 and TRBJ2-1; 7 bases fit TRBD2. CDR3 size: 13 residues. CDR1 and CDR2 (germline): SGHTS, YDEGEE. The trim removed 6 bases at V and 4 bases at J, leaving 4 bases unmatched. The CDR3, as DNA: TGTGCCAGCAACGGGGAGGGTTACAATGAGCAGTTCTTC. Encoded protein: CASNGEGYNEQFF.

This sequence joins TRBV30 and TRBJ1-6; D ambiguous. The CDR3 sequence is 13 residues long. V was shortened by 1 base and J by 9 bases, with 10 bases between the two germline ends. CDR1 is GTSNPN, CDR2 SVGIG, per germline (reference sequence). The CDR3 region has the DNA TGTGCCTGGAGTGATCCGGTTGGTTCACCCCTCCACTTT. The encoded protein is CAWSDPVGSPLHF.

The CDR3 DNA follows: TGTGCCAGCAGTGAAGCGCGGGGGGGCTACGAGCAGTACTTC. It yields the protein CASSEARGGYEQYF. V usage is TRBV2 and J usage is TRBJ2-5; 9 bases agree with TRBD2. The J call may be faulty, since TRBJ2-7 better matches the DNA end. Germline V gene data show CDR1 as SNHLY and CDR2 as FYNNEI. The CDR3 covers 14 residues.

The genes are TRBV5-1 and TRBJ2-1, with D possibly TRBD2 on 5 matching bases. The CDR3 runs to 14 residues. The germline V and J ends were trimmed by 0 bases and 7 bases, with 11 bases remaining between them. CDR1 is SGHRS, CDR2 YFSETQ, per germline. Here the CDR3 reads CASSLEDWRNEQFF. The DNA of the CDR3 is TGCGCCAGCAGCTTGGAAGACTGGAGGAATGAGCAGTTCTTC.

This chain uses TRBV2 with TRBJ1-5, with 7 positions matching TRBD1. V dropped 4 bases and J dropped 1; count of bases not matched to a gene: 7. Germline CDR1 SNHLY, CDR2 FYNNEI. The CDR3 has 16 amino acids. The CDR3 coding sequence is TGTGCCAGCAGTGGGAGAGGGGGCCGAAGCAATCAGCCCCAGCATTTT. This sequence encodes CASSGRGGRSNQPQHF.

The chain uses TRBV6-6 and TRBJ2-5, with D unresolved. Germline assignment: CDR1 MNHNY and CDR2 SVGAGI (reference sequence). There are 14 residues in the CDR3. Trimming left V 6 bases short and J 0 bases short, with 11 bases between. The CDR3 spells CASRANTNQETQYF. The DNA of the CDR3 is TGTGCCAGCAGGGCCAACACAAACCAAGAGACCCAGTACTTC.

This clone was found a few times. This rearrangement joins TRBV18 to TRBJ2-7, with 8 bases identical to TRBD1. Per germline, CDR1 KGHSH and CDR2 LQKENI. V was clipped by 1 base and J by 3 bases; unmatched bases: 5. CDR3 length: 15 residues. The CDR3 spells CASSPQSGQGYEQYF. In DNA, the CDR3 is TGTGCCAGCTCACCACAGTCCGGACAGGGCTACGAGCAGTACTTC.

This chain connects TRBV5-4 to TRBJ2-1; unclear D gene. The CDR3 sequence is 13 residues long. V lost 1 base to trimming and J lost 7 bases, with 9 bases between them. Germline CDR1 SGHNT, CDR2 YYREEE (reference sequence). In DNA, the CDR3 is TGTGCCAGCAGCTTGATTGTATCGAATGAGCAGTTCTTC. As protein: CASSLIVSNEQFF.

The sample holds one count of this clone. V gene TRBV10-1 combines with J gene TRBJ1-1, with 8 positions matching TRBD1. Germline CDR1 is WNHNN and CDR2 is SYGVQD (reference sequence). J was trimmed by 4 bases and V by 6 bases; bases with no gene match: 4. The CDR3 runs to 13 residues. CDR3 sequence reads: CASSGQGGTEAFF. The DNA of the CDR3 is TGCGCCAGCAGCGGACAGGGAGGCACTGAAGCTTTCTTT.

This chain connects TRBV21-1 to TRBJ1-2; TRBD1 is the table's D call, not checked against the DNA. TRBV21-1 is tagged as a pseudogene. This CDR3 is built from 15 residues. The CDR3, as DNA: TGTGCCAGCAGCAAAGGATCCGGGACAAGTTATGGCTACACCTTC. This translates into CASSKGSGTSYGYTF.

V gene TRBV30 combines with J gene TRBJ2-2; 7 bases are a match to TRBD1. With V trimmed by 8 bases and J by 4 bases, 10 bases remained unmatched. The CDR3 contains 14 residues. The germline V gene encodes CDR1 GTSNPN and CDR2 SVGIG (reference sequence). The CDR3 reads CAAPRTGFTGELFF. The DNA of the CDR3 is TGTGCCGCCCCCCGGACAGGATTCACCGGGGAGCTGTTTTTT.

This clone occurred a few times. The chain joins TRBV4-1 to TRBJ2-3; 8 positions agree with TRBD2. Per germline, CDR1 MGHRA and CDR2 YSYEKL. V lost 1 base to trimming and J lost 4 bases; unmatched junction nucleotides: 4. The CDR3 loop spans 15 amino acids. The CDR3 DNA reads as TGCGCCAGCAGCCAAGCGGGGGGGCCGGCAGATACGCAGTATTTT. Protein sequence: CASSQAGGPADTQYF.

This chain uses TRBV7-6 with TRBJ2-2; 10 bases align to TRBD2. V dropped 5 bases and J dropped 9; count of bases not matched to a gene: 6. The CDR3 covers 14 residues. Germline-derived CDR1 and CDR2 are SGHVS and FNYEAQ. CDR3 coding DNA: TGTGCCAGCAGCCAGAGCGGGGGGGCTCGGGAGCTGTTTTTT. It translates to CASSQSGGARELFF.

The chain recombines TRBV7-8 with TRBJ1-1; 7 nucleotides align to TRBD1. Unmatched junction bases numbered 5, after V lost 6 bases and J lost 1 base. Germline assignment: CDR1 SGHVS and CDR2 FQNEAQ. The CDR3 is 14 residues long. The DNA of the CDR3 is TGTGCCAGCAGATTCACAGGGGAGAACACTGAAGCTTTCTTT. This encodes CASRFTGENTEAFF.

This clone was counted a few times. The chain couples TRBV6-6 to TRBJ2-5; tentatively, D is TRBD2 (6 bases). Looked up from germline, CDR1 is MNHNY and CDR2 is SVGAGI (reference sequence). This CDR3 spans 14 amino acids. The ends were cut back, 0 bases at V and 5 bases at J, with 10 bases in the middle. Here the CDR3 reads CASSYSGGAETQYF. The CDR3 DNA is TGTGCCAGCAGTTACTCCGGCGGGGCGGAGACCCAGTACTTC.

The rearrangement joins TRBV2 to TRBJ2-7; TRBD1 is a possible D gene (6 bases). V lost 3 bases and J lost 4, with 16 bases in between. The CDR3 is 15 residues long. Germline-derived CDR1 and CDR2 are SNHLY and FYNNEI. CDR3 DNA: TGTGCCAGCAGTGATCAGGGGTTCGATTTTTACGAGCAGTACTTC. Translating it yields CASSDQGFDFYEQYF.